A single sample is the source of the 14 T cell receptor beta chains below, sequenced in a study of cytomegalovirus exposure and HLA in healthy donors. The PCR ran on 60 Vbeta and 13 Jbeta primers. Here immunoSEQ multiplex PCR was the method, and the copy in TCRdb shows in-frame clones only, minus some. This sample has over 150,000 clones; around 80% occur once, and the top ten carry about 3.8%. Sequenced input: PBMCs. The source is a woman aged 55-69 years in good health and CMV-seropositive.

This chain joins TRBV7-2 and TRBJ2-7, with 7 bases aligning to TRBD2. The V and J ends lost 3 bases and 0 bases, in that order; junction bases with no gene match: 8. In germline, CDR1 is SGHTA, CDR2 FQGNSA. The CDR3 loop spans 16 amino acids. CDR3 coding DNA: TGTGCCAGCAGCTTCTCCCCTAGCGGTTACTCCTACGAGCAGTACTTC. Residues: CASSFSPSGYSYEQYF. Supplemented by reference TRBV7-2 and TRBJ2-7, the full variable domain reads GAGVSQSPSNKVTEKGKDVELRCDPISGHTALYWYRQSLGQGLEFLIYFQGNSAPDKSGLPSDRFSAERTGGSVSTLTIQRTQQEDSAVYLCASSFSPSGYSYEQYFGPGTRLTVT.

This sequence joins TRBV28 and TRBJ1-5, with D perhaps matching TRBD1 (6 bases). Germline assignment: CDR1 MDHEN and CDR2 SYDVKM. Trimming pared 6 bases from V and 3 bases from J, leaving 12 bases between. This CDR3 spans 14 amino acids. The CDR3 spells CASSHGQLNQPQHF. CDR3 nucleotide sequence: TGTGCCAGCAGCCACGGACAGCTCAATCAGCCCCAGCATTTT.

This clone was detected only once. CDR3 sequence: CASSPHFGPEQYF. CDR3 nucleotides: TGTGCCAGCAGCCCTCATTTCGGTCCCGAGCAGTACTTC. The gene calls are TRBV7-9 and TRBJ2-7, with unresolved D. V was clipped by 5 bases and J by 6 bases, with 14 bases between them. This CDR3 region has 13 residues. CDR1 SEHNR and CDR2 FQNEAQ come from the germline V gene (reference sequence).

The genes are TRBV7-2 and TRBJ1-5; D is ambiguous. V shed 1 base and J shed 5 bases, with 6 bases lying between them. Germline assignment: CDR1 SGHTA and CDR2 FQGNSA. This CDR3 region has 13 residues. CDR3 sequence: CASSLEPYQPQHF. Here the CDR3 DNA reads TGTGCCAGCAGCTTAGAGCCATATCAGCCCCAGCATTTT.

The rearrangement links TRBV7-2 to TRBJ1-2; D is ambiguous. Trimming removed 1 base at V and 8 bases at J, with 8 bases between. Germline CDR1 is SGHTA and CDR2 is FQGNSA. The CDR3 loop spans 12 amino acids. This CDR3 is CASSLVSRGYTF. In DNA, the CDR3 is TGTGCCAGCAGCTTAGTGTCTAGGGGCTACACCTTC. Full variable domain (missing parts from reference TRBV7-2 and TRBJ1-2): GAGVSQSPSNKVTEKGKDVELRCDPISGHTALYWYRQSLGQGLEFLIYFQGNSAPDKSGLPSDRFSAERTGGSVSTLTIQRTQQEDSAVYLCASSLVSRGYTFGSGTRLTVV.

This sequence joins TRBV7-9 and TRBJ1-1; D is perhaps TRBD1 (6 bases). Germline CDR1 SEHNR, CDR2 FQNEAQ (reference sequence). The ends were cut back, 0 bases at V and 4 bases at J, with 12 bases in the middle. This CDR3 region has 15 residues. The CDR3 DNA is TGTGCCAGCAGCTTAGCGCTAACAGGGAGCACTGAAGCTTTCTTT. Encoded protein: CASSLALTGSTEAFF. Complete variable domain (other parts from reference TRBV7-9 and TRBJ1-1): DTGVSQNPRHKITKRGQNVTFRCDPISEHNRLYWYRQTLGQGPEFLTYFQNEAQLEKSRLLSDRFSAERPKGSFSTLEIQRTEQGDSAMYLCASSLALTGSTEAFFGQGTRLTVV.

The chain recombines TRBV20-1 with TRBJ2-1; a weak D match, TRBD2 (5 bases). Germline values: CDR1 DFQATT, CDR2 SNEGSKA (reference sequence). Trimming removed 4 bases from V and 10 bases from J, with 8 bases in between. The CDR3 loop spans 10 amino acids. The CDR3 nucleotides read TGCAGTGCTACGGAGGAGGAGCAGTTCTTC. Protein sequence: CSATEEEQFF.

The chain couples TRBV30 to TRBJ1-6, with 10 positions matching TRBD1. Germline lookup yields CDR1 GTSNPN and CDR2 SVGIG (reference sequence). The CDR3 loop spans 16 amino acids. V was clipped by 4 bases and J by 10 bases; unmatched bases: 13. CDR3 in DNA: TGTGCCTGGACCTTATCCGGGACAGGGGTAGGATCACCCCTCCACTTT. It is translated as CAWTLSGTGVGSPLHF.

This clone was found once. This chain connects TRBV20-1 to TRBJ2-5; D remains ambiguous. V lost 5 bases to trimming and J lost 5 bases, with 6 bases between them. Germline CDR1 reads DFQATT; CDR2 reads SNEGSKA (reference sequence). CDR3 length equals 10 residues. CDR3 protein: CSAGRETQYF. The CDR3 DNA follows: TGCAGTGCTGGTCGGGAGACCCAGTACTTC.

The chain recombines TRBV7-9 with TRBJ1-1; 10 bases match TRBD1. Germline values: CDR1 SEHNR, CDR2 FQNEAQ (reference sequence). The CDR3 is 15 amino acids. Trimming at V came to 3 bases and at J to 4 bases, leaving 5 bases not matched to a gene. CDR3 residues: CASSFSGTGATEAFF. The CDR3, as DNA: TGTGCCAGCAGCTTCTCCGGGACAGGGGCCACTGAAGCTTTCTTT.

J is TRBJ2-5 and V is TRBV20-1; D ambiguous. The CDR3 is made up of 10 amino acids. Germline-derived CDR1 and CDR2 are DFQATT and SNEGSKA (reference sequence). The ends were cut back, 3 bases at V and 5 bases at J, with 4 bases in the middle. As DNA, the CDR3 is TGCAGTGCTAGTCTTGAGACCCAGTACTTC. Protein sequence: CSASLETQYF.

This clone was seen only a few times. The rearrangement uses TRBV11-3 and TRBJ1-1, with 10 bases fitting TRBD1. V dropped 3 bases and J dropped 5; count of bases not matched to a gene: 6. Germline CDR1 and CDR2: SGHNT and YENEEA. This CDR3 is built from 15 residues. The CDR3: CASSLRGQGRTEAFF. CDR3 DNA: TGTGCCAGCAGCTTGCGGGGACAGGGGCGGACTGAAGCTTTCTTT. The full variable domain, with the rest looked up from reference TRBV11-3 and TRBJ1-1, is EAGVVQSPRYKIIEKKQPVAFWCNPISGHNTLYWYLQNLGQGPELLIRYENEEAVDDSQLPKDRFSAERLKGVDSTLKIQPAELGDSAVYLCASSLRGQGRTEAFFGQGTRLTVV.

The chain combines TRBV19 with TRBJ1-5; D remains ambiguous. This CDR3 region has 13 residues. The germline V gene has CDR1 LNHDA and CDR2 SQIVND (reference sequence). V was cut by 2 bases and J by 5 bases, with 7 bases left in between. Here the CDR3 reads CASSINRDQPQHF. CDR3 nucleotides: TGTGCCAGTAGTATAAATCGGGATCAGCCCCAGCATTTT. Drawing the rest from reference TRBV19 and TRBJ1-5, the complete variable domain is DGGITQSPKYLFRKEGQNVTLSCEQNLNHDAMYWYRQDPGQGLRLIYYSQIVNDFQKGDIAEGYSVSREKKESFPLTVTSAQKNPTAFYLCASSINRDQPQHFGDGTRLSIL.

This clone was found a few times. The rearrangement joins TRBV27 to TRBJ2-1, with TRBD2 identical over 10 bases. The CDR3 totals 18 residues. The junction had 10 bases not matched to a gene; V was cut back by 5 bases and J by 0 bases. Germline V gene data show CDR1 as MNHEY and CDR2 as SMNVEV (reference sequence). The DNA of the CDR3 is TGTGCCAGCAGTCCCCGAGGACTAGCGGTCTCCTCCTACAATGAGCAGTTCTTC. Amino acids: CASSPRGLAVSSYNEQFF.